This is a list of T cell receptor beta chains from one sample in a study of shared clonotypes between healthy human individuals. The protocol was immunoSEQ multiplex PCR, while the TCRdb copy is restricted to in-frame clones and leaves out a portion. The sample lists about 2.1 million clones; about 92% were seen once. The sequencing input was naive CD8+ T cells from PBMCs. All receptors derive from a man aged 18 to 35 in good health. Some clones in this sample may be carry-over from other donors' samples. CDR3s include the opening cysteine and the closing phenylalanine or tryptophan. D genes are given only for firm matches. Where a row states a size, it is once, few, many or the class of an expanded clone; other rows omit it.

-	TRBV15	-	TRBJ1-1	TGTGCCACCAGCAGGAGCGGGGGCCCGAACACTGAAGCTTTCTTT	CATSRSGGPNTEAFF
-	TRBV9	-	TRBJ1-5	TGTGCCAGCAGCGTAGGGCACTTCAATCAGCCCCAGCATTTT	CASSVGHFNQPQHF
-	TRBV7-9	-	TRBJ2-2	TGTGCCAGCAGGGCCGTGTTGGGGCCTGACACCGGGGAGCTGTTTTTT	CASRAVLGPDTGELFF
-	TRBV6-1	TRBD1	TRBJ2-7	TGTGCCAGCAGGGAGACAGGGGGCGCGGGGGAGCAGTACTTC	CASRETGGAGEQYF
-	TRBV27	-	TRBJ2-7	TGTGCCAGCAGTGGATCCCAGGGGGGGAGCTCCTACGAGCAGTACTTC	CASSGSQGGSSYEQYF
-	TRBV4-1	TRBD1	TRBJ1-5	TGCGCCAGCAGCCGCGAGACAGGGGAGGATCAGCCCCAGCATTTT	CASSRETGEDQPQHF
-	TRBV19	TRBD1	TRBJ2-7	TGTGCCAGTAGTCCCGGACAGGGTAGCTCCTACGAGCAGTACTTC	CASSPGQGSSYEQYF
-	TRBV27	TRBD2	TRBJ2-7	TGTGCCAGCAGTCCCACTCCGGGACTAGCGGGACTCTCCTACGAGCAGTACTTC	CASSPTPGLAGLSYEQYF
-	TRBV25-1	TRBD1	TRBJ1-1	TGTGCCAGCGGACAGGGAGCGGGGACTGAAGCTTTCTTT	CASGQGAGTEAFF
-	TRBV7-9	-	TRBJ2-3	TGTGCCAGCAGTCCCGGCGGCGAAGATACGCAGTATTTT	CASSPGGEDTQYF
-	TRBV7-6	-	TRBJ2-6	TGTGCCAGCAGCTTAGCGCGTTCCCGTGGGTGGGCCAACGTCCTGACTTTC	CASSLARSRGWANVLTF
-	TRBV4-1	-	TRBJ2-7	TGCGCCAGCAGCCAAGATTTCAGAACGGGGACACCCTACGAGCAGTACTTC	CASSQDFRTGTPYEQYF
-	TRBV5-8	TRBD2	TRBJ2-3	TGTGCCAGCAGCTTGACCATCGGGGCGGGAGATGCGTATTTT	CASSLTIGAGDAYF
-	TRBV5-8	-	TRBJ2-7	TGTGCCAGCTTACGCTCAGGGGAATTTTACGAGCAGTACTTC	CASLRSGEFYEQYF
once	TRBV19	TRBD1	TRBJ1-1	TGTGCCAGTAGTATAGGCCAGGGGGTCATCACTGAAGCTTTCTTT	CASSIGQGVITEAFF
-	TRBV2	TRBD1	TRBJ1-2	TGTGCCAGCACCACCACAGGGGCCTATTATGGCTACACCTTC	CASTTTGAYYGYTF
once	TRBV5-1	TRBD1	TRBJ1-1	TGCGCCAGCAGCTATGCCCTTCAGGGGGCGCCAGCTTTCTTT	CASSYALQGAPAFF
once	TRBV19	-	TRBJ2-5	TGTGCCAGTAGATCAGCCGGGGGCGGTGAGACCCAGTACTTC	CASRSAGGGETQYF
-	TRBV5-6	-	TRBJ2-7	TGTGCCAGCAGCTTTCAGGAGGGTACCGAGCAGTACTTC	CASSFQEGTEQYF
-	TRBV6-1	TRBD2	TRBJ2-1	TGTGCCAGCAGTGAATTGGTTTTGAGCGGGAGAAAGGCCTACAATGAGCAGTTCTTC	CASSELVLSGRKAYNEQFF
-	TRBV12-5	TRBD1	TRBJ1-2	TGTGCTAGTGGTCCGGGACAGGGACAAGGCTACACCTTC	CASGPGQGQGYTF
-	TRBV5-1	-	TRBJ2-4	TGCGCCAGCAGCTCCGGTGGGTTGGCCAAAAACATTCAGTACTTC	CASSSGGLAKNIQYF
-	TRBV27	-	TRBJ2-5	TGTGCCAGCGGGGTCTGGGAGACCCAGTACTTC	CASGVWETQYF
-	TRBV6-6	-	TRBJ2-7	TGTGCCAGCAGTTACTCTGGCGGAACCGAGGAGCAGTACTTC	CASSYSGGTEEQYF
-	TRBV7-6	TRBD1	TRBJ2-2	TGTGCCAGCAGCATTACAGGGGCCGGGGAGCTGTTTTTT	CASSITGAGELFF
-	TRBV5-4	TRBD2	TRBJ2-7	TGTGCCAGTGGGACTAGCGGCGCCTACGAGCAGTACTTC	CASGTSGAYEQYF
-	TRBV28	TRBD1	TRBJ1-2	TGTGCCAGCAGTTCCCCCGGGACAGGAAACTATGGCTACACCTTC	CASSSPGTGNYGYTF
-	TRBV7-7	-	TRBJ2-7	TGTGCCAGCAGCCCCCAACAGGGCACCTCCTACGAGCAGTACTTC	CASSPQQGTSYEQYF
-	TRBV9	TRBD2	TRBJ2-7	TGTGCCAGCAGCTCATCCGGACTAGCAGGCGAGCAGTACTTC	CASSSSGLAGEQYF
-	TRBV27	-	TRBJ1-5	TGTGCCAGCAGTATGACCCGAAATGGCAATCAGCCCCAGCATTTT	CASSMTRNGNQPQHF
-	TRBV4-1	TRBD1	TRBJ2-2	TGCGCCAGCAGCTTCACGACAGGGATCGACGGGGAGCTGTTTTTT	CASSFTTGIDGELFF
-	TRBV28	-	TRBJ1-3	TGTGCCAGCAGCTCCACCTCGGTAGGGAGCTATGGAAACACCATATATTTT	CASSSTSVGSYGNTIYF
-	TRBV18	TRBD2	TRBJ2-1	TGTGCCAGCTCACCCTCTTGGGAGGGAGCCCACAATGAGCAGTTCTTC	CASSPSWEGAHNEQFF
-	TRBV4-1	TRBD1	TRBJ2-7	TGCGCCAGCAGCCACGGGACAGGGGGTTTCTACGAGCAGTACTTC	CASSHGTGGFYEQYF
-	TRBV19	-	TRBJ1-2	TGTGCCACTAGAGACAGACTCTATGGCTACACCTTC	CATRDRLYGYTF
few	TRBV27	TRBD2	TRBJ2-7	TGTGCCAGCAGTCCCCGGACTAGCGGGAGCTACGAGCAGTACTTC	CASSPRTSGSYEQYF
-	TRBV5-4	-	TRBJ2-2	TGTGCCAGCAGGGGTACAGGGTCGGGGACCGGGGAGCTGTTTTTT	CASRGTGSGTGELFF
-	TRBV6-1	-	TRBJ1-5	TGTGCCAGCATGAAATCTGGGGGGGATCAGCCCCAGCATTTT	CASMKSGGDQPQHF
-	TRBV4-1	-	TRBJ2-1	TGCGCCAGCAGCCAAGAGGAAAGGCGTAGTTCCTACAATGAGCAGTTCTTC	CASSQEERRSSYNEQFF
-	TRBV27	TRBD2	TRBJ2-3	TGTGCCAGCAGTTTTGGCGGGAGATATACGCAGTATTTT	CASSFGGRYTQYF
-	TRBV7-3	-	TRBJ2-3	TGTGCCAGCAGCTGGACGGGATCGGCGCAGTATTTT	CASSWTGSAQYF
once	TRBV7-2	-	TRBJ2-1	TGTGCCAGCAGCTTCACGGTGTACAATGAGCAGTTCTTC	CASSFTVYNEQFF
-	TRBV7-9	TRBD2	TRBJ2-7	TGTGCCAGCAGCGTGACTAGCGGGTCCTCCTACGAGCAGTACTTC	CASSVTSGSSYEQYF
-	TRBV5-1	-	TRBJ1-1	TGCGCCAGCAGCTTGGAAGTCGGTATGAACACTGAAGCTTTCTTT	CASSLEVGMNTEAFF
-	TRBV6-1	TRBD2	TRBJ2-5	TGTGCCAGCGGCGGGAGGAAAGAGACCCAGTACTTC	CASGGRKETQYF
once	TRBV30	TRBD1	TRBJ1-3	TGTGCCTGGAGTGTTCCGGGACAGGGGTCCGGAAACACCATATATTTT	CAWSVPGQGSGNTIYF
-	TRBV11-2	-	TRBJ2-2	TGTGCCAGCAGTTACCCGGACGCGTTCGGGGAGCTGTTTTTT	CASSYPDAFGELFF
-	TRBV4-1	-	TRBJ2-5	TGCGCCAGCAGCCAACCCCCGGGCACAGGTCAAGAGACCCAGTACTTC	CASSQPPGTGQETQYF
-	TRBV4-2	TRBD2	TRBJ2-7	TGTGCCAGCAGCCAAGATGATACGGCTAGCGGGTTCTCCTACGAGCAGTACTTC	CASSQDDTASGFSYEQYF
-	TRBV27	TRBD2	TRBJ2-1	TGTGCCAGCAGTTTATTTCGACTAGCGGGAGCTCACTCCTCCTACAATGAGCAGTTCTTC	CASSLFRLAGAHSSYNEQFF
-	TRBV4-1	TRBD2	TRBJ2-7	TGCGCCAGCAGCCAAGATATGGCTAGCGGGAGAATTGAGCAGTACTTC	CASSQDMASGRIEQYF
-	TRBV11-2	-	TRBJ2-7	TGTGCCAGCAGCCCCGGGTTTGGGGGCTCACTGTACGAGCAGTACTTC	CASSPGFGGSLYEQYF
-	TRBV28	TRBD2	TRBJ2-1	TGTGCCAGCAGTTTGTTAGCGGGAGCGGGGACATACAATGAGCAGTTCTTC	CASSLLAGAGTYNEQFF
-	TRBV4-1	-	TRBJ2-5	TGCGCCAGCAGCCAAGATCTGTCCGGGATGGAGACCCAGTACTTC	CASSQDLSGMETQYF